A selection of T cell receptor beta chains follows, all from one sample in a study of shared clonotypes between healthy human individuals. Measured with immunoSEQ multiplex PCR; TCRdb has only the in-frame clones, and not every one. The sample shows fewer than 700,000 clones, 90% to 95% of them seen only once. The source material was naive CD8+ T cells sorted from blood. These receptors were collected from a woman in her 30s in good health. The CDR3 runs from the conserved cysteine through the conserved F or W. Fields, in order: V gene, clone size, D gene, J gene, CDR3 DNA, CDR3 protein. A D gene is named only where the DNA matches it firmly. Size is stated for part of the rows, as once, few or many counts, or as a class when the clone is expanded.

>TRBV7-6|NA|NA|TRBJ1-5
TGTGCCAGCAGCTTAGGCGTCTTGAAAAGGGGGGAGCCCCAGCATTTT
CASSLGVLKRGEPQHF
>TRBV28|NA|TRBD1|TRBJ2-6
TGTGCCAGCAGAGGACAGGGGGGTTTCTCTGGGGCCAACGTCCTGACTTTC
CASRGQGGFSGANVLTF
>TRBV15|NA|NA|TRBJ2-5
TGTGCCACCAGCAGAGGCGGAGAAGAGACCCAGTACTTC
CATSRGGEETQYF
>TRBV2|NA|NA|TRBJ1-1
TGTGCCAGCAGTGGGGGGCCGACTGAAGCTTTCTTT
CASSGGPTEAFF
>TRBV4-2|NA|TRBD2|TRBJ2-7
TGTGCCAGCAGCCAAAAGGCCCCCCGGACTAGGTCCCACGAGCAGTACTTC
CASSQKAPRTRSHEQYF
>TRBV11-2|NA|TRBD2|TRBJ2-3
TGTGCCAGCAGCTTAGCAGCGGGAGGAGCCACGGATACGCAGTATTTT
CASSLAAGGATDTQYF
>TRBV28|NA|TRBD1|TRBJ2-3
TGTGCCAGCAGTTTATCGGGACAGGGCACGGATACGCAGTATTTT
CASSLSGQGTDTQYF
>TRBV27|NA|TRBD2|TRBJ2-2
TGTGCCAGCAGGCTAGCGGGAGGGGGCACCGGGGAGCTGTTTTTT
CASRLAGGGTGELFF
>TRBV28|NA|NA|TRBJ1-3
TGTGCCAGCAGTTTAAGTTATTCCTCTGGAAACACCATATATTTT
CASSLSYSSGNTIYF
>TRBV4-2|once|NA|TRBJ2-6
TGTGCCAGCAACCCTGTGCCGGGAGCCTCTGGGGCCAACGTCCTGACTTTC
CASNPVPGASGANVLTF
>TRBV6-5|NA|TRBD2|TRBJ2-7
TGTGCCAGCAGTTACTCTAGCGGGGACTCCTACGAGCAGTACTTC
CASSYSSGDSYEQYF
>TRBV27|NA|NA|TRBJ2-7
TGTGCCAGCAGTTGGGGCACGGCGTCCGAGCAGTACTTC
CASSWGTASEQYF
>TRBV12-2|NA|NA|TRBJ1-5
TGTGCAAGTCGCTTCCACAGGGGGCATTGGCCCCAGCATTTT
CASRFHRGHWPQHF
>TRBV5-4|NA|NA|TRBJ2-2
TGTGCCAGCAGCTCGGGGGACTTAGGCGGGGAGCTGTTTTTT
CASSSGDLGGELFF
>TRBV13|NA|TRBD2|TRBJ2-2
TGTGCCAGCAGCTCGTACGTAGAGAGGACTAGCGGGAGTGCCGGGGAGCTGTTTTTT
CASSSYVERTSGSAGELFF
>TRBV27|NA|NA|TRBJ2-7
TGTGCCACCAAACTTTTTGTGGGGGCCGACGAGCAGTACTTC
CATKLFVGADEQYF
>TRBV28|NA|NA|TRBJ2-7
TGTGCCAGCAGTTTCCGACTAGTAAGTGGAGAGCAGTACTTC
CASSFRLVSGEQYF
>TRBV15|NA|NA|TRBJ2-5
TGTGCCACCAGCAGGAGGATGCAAGAGACCCAGTACTTC
CATSRRMQETQYF
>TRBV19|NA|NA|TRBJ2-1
TGTGCCAGTAACTCAGGAGGGGGGGCCAATGAGCAGTTCTTC
CASNSGGGANEQFF
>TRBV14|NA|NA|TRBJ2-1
TGTGCCAGCAGCCAAGATAAGGGCCCCAACAATGAGCAGTTCTTC
CASSQDKGPNNEQFF
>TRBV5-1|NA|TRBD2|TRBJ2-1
TGCGCCAGCAGCTCAAGAGGAGCGGGAATCTCCTACAATGAGCAGTTCTTC
CASSSRGAGISYNEQFF
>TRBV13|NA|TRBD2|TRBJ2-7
TGTGCCAGCAGCTTCCGGACTAGCGGGCTCTCCTACGAGCAGTACTTC
CASSFRTSGLSYEQYF
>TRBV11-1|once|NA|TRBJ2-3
TGTGCCAGCAGCTTACTAGCGAGCCGTAATACGCAGTATTTT
CASSLLASRNTQYF
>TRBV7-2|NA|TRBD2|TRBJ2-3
TGTGCCAGCAGCTCCCTGGGGACTAGCGCTAGCACAGATACGCAGTATTTT
CASSSLGTSASTDTQYF
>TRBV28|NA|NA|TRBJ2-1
TGTGCCAGCAGCGTTTCCCACAATGAGCAGTTCTTC
CASSVSHNEQFF
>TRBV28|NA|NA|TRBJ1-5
TGTGCCAGCAGTTTCGGGGGGGAGCCCCAGCATTTT
CASSFGGEPQHF
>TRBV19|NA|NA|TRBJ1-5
TGTGCCAGTAATCCCCTATCTGGTAATCAGCCCCAGCATTTT
CASNPLSGNQPQHF
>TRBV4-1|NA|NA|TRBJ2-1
TGCGCCAGCAGCCAAAAGGGGCCCAATGAGCAGTTCTTC
CASSQKGPNEQFF
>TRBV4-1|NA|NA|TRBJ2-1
TGCGCCAGCAGCCAAGATGGGCCAACCCCCAATGAGCAGTTCTTC
CASSQDGPTPNEQFF
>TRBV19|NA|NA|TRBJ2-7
TGTGCCACTAGAAGTTCAGGGACCTACGAGCAGTACTTC
CATRSSGTYEQYF
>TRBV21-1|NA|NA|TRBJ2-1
TGTGCCAGCAGCAAACGCAGCCTAGCCCATGAGCAGTTCTTC
CASSKRSLAHEQFF
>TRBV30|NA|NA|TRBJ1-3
TGTGCCTGGAGTGTCGCGGGCTCTGGAAACACCATATATTTT
CAWSVAGSGNTIYF
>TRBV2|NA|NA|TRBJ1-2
TGTGCCAGCAGTGAAGCGTACCTACCGGGGGGCTATGGCTACACCTTC
CASSEAYLPGGYGYTF
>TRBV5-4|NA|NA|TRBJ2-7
TGTGCCAGCAGCCTGGACAAGTTCTACGAGCAGTACTTC
CASSLDKFYEQYF
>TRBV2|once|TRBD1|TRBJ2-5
TGTGCCAGCACTCACGCCCGGGACAGAGAACAAGAGACCCAGTACTTC
CASTHARDREQETQYF
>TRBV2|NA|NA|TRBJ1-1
TGTGCCAGCCGAACTCGATTGAACACTGAAGCTTTCTTT
CASRTRLNTEAFF
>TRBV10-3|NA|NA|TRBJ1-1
TGTGCCATCAGTGAGTCTGGGGGGCGGGGCACTGAAGCTTTCTTT
CAISESGGRGTEAFF
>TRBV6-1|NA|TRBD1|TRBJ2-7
TGTGCCAGCAGTGCGGGACAGGCCTACGAGCAGTACTTC
CASSAGQAYEQYF
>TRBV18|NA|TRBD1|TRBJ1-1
TGTGCCAGCTCGTCTCGGGACAGGGGTGAACGGAACACTGAAGCTTTCTTT
CASSSRDRGERNTEAFF